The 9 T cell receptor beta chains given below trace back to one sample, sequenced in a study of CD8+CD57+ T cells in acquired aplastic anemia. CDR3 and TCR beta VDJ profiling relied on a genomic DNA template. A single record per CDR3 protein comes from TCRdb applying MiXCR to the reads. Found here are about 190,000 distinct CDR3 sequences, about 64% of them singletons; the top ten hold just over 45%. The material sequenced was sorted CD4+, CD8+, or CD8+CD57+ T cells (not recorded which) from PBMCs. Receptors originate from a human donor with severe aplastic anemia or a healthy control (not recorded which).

The CDR3 protein is CSARKAGGQSDTQYF. DNA for the CDR3: TGCAGTGCTAGAAAAGCGGGGGGGCAATCAGATACGCAGTATTTT. The chain uses TRBV20-1 and TRBJ2-3; 10 bases line up with TRBD2. This CDR3 region has 15 residues. CDR1 and CDR2 from the germline V gene are DFQATT and SNEGSKA (reference sequence). V gave up 2 bases and J gave up 4 bases; unmatched junction bases: 6.

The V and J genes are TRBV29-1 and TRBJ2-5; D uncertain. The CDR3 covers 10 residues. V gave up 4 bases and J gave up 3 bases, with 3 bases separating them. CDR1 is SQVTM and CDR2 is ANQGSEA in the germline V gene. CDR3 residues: CSVAEETQYF. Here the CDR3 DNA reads TGCAGCGTTGCTGAAGAGACCCAGTACTTC.

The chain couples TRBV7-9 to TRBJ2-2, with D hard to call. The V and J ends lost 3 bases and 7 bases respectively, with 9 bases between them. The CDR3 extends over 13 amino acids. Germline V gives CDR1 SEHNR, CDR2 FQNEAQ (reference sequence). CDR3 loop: CASSFTPFGELFF. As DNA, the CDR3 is TGTGCCAGCAGCTTCACACCGTTCGGGGAGCTGTTTTTT.

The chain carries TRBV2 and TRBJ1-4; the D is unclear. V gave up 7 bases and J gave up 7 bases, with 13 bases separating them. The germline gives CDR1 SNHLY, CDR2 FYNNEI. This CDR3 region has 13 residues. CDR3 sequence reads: CASKLSASEKLFF. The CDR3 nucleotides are TGTGCCAGCAAACTGTCCGCGAGTGAAAAACTGTTTTTT.

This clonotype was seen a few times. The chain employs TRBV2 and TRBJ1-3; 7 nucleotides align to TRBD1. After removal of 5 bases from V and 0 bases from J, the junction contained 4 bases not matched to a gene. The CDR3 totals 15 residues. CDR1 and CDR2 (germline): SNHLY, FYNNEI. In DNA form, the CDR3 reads TGTGCCAGCAGTATGGGACAGAGCTCTGGAAACACCATATATTTT. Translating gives CASSMGQSSGNTIYF.

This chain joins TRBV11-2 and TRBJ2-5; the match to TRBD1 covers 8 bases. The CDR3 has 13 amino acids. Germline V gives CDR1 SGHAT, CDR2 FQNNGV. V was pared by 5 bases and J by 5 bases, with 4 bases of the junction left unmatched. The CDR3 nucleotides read TGTGCCAGCAGCCAGGACAGGGCCGAGACCCAGTACTTC. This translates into CASSQDRAETQYF.

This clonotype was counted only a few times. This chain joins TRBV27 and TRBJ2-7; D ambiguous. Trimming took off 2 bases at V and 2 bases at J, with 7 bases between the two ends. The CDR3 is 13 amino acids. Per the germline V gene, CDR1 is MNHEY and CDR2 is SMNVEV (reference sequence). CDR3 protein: CASSLGDTYEQYF. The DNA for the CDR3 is TGTGCCAGCAGTTTAGGGGATACCTACGAGCAGTACTTC.

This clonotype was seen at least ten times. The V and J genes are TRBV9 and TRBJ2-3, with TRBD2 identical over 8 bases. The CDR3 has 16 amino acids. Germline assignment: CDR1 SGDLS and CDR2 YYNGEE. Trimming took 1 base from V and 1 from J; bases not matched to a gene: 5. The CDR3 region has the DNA TGTGCCAGCAGCGTATTGTCGGGGGGGGGCACAGATACGCAGTATTTT. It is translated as CASSVLSGGGTDTQYF.

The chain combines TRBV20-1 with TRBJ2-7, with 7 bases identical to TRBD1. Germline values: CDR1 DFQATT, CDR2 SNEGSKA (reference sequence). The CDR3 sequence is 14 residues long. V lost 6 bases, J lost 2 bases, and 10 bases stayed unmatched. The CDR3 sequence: CSATTGLRPYEQYF. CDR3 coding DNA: TGCAGTGCCACGACAGGGTTGCGGCCCTACGAGCAGTACTTC.